Presented here are 32 T cell receptor beta chains from one specimen sequenced in a study of T cells in localized non-small cell lung cancer (dated by TCRdb to 2020 to 2021). The library was obtained by the immunoSEQ multiplex PCR assay. Sourced from immuneACCESS, this table was stored by TCRdb with only in-frame sequences that have V and J called. A share of the clones is absent; for the studies checked, an unresolved V gene accounts for under half, and the remainder has no known explanation. For this sample there are about 24,000 clones; more than 90% appear just once. Together, the top ten hold 13% to 15% of the sample. Sample: peripheral blood, taken before any cancer treatment. The receptors come from a man between 35 and 75 years old with stage III squamous cell lung carcinoma.

The chain joins TRBV18 to TRBJ1-6; D uncertain. Germline CDR1 is KGHSH and CDR2 is LQKENI. V gave up 0 bases and J gave up 6 bases, with 9 bases separating them. This CDR3 contains 15 residues. CDR3 sequence reads: CASSPPGGFNSPLHF. CDR3 in DNA: TGTGCCAGCTCACCACCGGGAGGGTTTAATTCACCCCTCCACTTT. The variable domain in full, with the rest retrieved from reference TRBV18 and TRBJ1-6, is NAGVMQNPRHLVRRRGQEARLRCSPMKGHSHVYWYRQLPEEGLKFMVYLQKENIIDESGMPKERFSAEFPKEGPSILRIQQVVRGDSAAYFCASSPPGGFNSPLHFGNGTRLTVT.

This chain uses TRBV7-8 with TRBJ1-5, with D possibly TRBD1 on 5 matching bases. V shed 5 bases and J shed 3 bases, with 11 bases lying between them. CDR1 and CDR2 from the germline V gene are SGHVS and FQNEAQ. This CDR3 region has 14 residues. The CDR3 protein is CASSPGTVNQPQHF. The CDR3 DNA reads TGTGCCAGCAGCCCCGGGACGGTCAATCAGCCCCAGCATTTT. The full variable domain, with the rest looked up from reference TRBV7-8 and TRBJ1-5, is GAGVSQSPRYKVAKRGQDVALRCDPISGHVSLFWYQQALGQGPEFLTYFQNEAQLDKSGLPSDRFFAERPEGSVSTLKIQRTQQEDSAVYLCASSPGTVNQPQHFGDGTRLSIL.

The chain couples TRBV30 to TRBJ1-2; D is unresolved. Germline lookup yields CDR1 GTSNPN and CDR2 SVGIG (reference sequence). The CDR3 has 12 amino acids. Deletions cut 5 bases from V and 10 bases from J, with 17 bases between. In DNA, the CDR3 is TGTGCCTGGTTGTTAGCGTTCGGTGACTACACCTTC. Translation gives CAWLLAFGDYTF.

V usage is TRBV10-2 and J usage is TRBJ2-5; D gene unclear. In germline, CDR1 is WSHSY, CDR2 SAAADI. CDR3 length: 11 amino acids. V lost 2 bases and J 3 bases, leaving 1 base between the germline ends. CDR3 sequence reads: CASSEEETQYF. The CDR3 DNA sequence: TGCGCCAGCAGTGAGGAAGAGACCCAGTACTTC.

This sequence joins TRBV5-8 and TRBJ2-7, with TRBD1 matching 9 bases. V gave up 2 bases and J gave up 4 bases; unmatched junction bases: 7. Germline values: CDR1 SGHTS, CDR2 YDEGEE. This CDR3 is 15 amino acids long. The DNA of the CDR3 is TGTGCCAGCAGCTTACACGGACAGGGGAGGTACGAGCAGTACTTC. It specifies CASSLHGQGRYEQYF.

The chain recombines TRBV5-1 with TRBJ2-7; no clear D gene. CDR3 size: 14 residues. Germline V CDR1 and CDR2: SGHRS, YFSETQ. Trimming took off 0 bases at V and 3 bases at J, with 10 bases between the two ends. The CDR3 nucleotides read TGCGCCAGCAGCTTGGGGACCTCGAACTACGAGCAGTACTTC. Its protein is CASSLGTSNYEQYF.

The chain links TRBV5-4 to TRBJ2-7; 8 bases are a match to TRBD2. The CDR3 is 14 residues long. The V gene's germline CDR1 is SGHNT and CDR2 YYREEE (reference sequence). J gave up 0 bases and V 4 bases, and 3 bases lay outside the gene matches. The CDR3 reads CASSPGGVSYEQYF. The DNA of the CDR3 is TGTGCCAGCAGCCCCGGGGGGGTCTCCTACGAGCAGTACTTC.

The chain joins TRBV7-2 to TRBJ2-3; tentative D call: TRBD1 (6 bases). V lost 1 base, J lost 1 base, and 12 bases lay in between. Germline V gene lookup returns CDR1 SGHTA and CDR2 FQGNSA. CDR3 length: 16 amino acids. Written as DNA, the CDR3 is TGTGCCAGCAGCTTAGGTGACAGGCCCCGCACAGATACGCAGTATTTT. Translated, it gives CASSLGDRPRTDTQYF.

V is TRBV2 and J is TRBJ2-4, with 15 bases matching TRBD2. With 8 bases clipped from V and 1 base from J, the junction kept 3 bases outside the gene matches. The CDR3 extends over 16 amino acids. Germline assignment: CDR1 SNHLY and CDR2 FYNNEI. The CDR3, as DNA: TGTGCCAGCGTAGGACTAGCGGGGGGGGCCAAAAACATTCAGTACTTC. This encodes CASVGLAGGAKNIQYF.

The genes are TRBV9 and TRBJ2-1; 10 nucleotides line up with TRBD2. The V gene's germline CDR1 is SGDLS and CDR2 YYNGEE. The CDR3 sequence is 16 residues long. The V gene end was trimmed by 0 bases and the J gene end by 5 bases; junction bases not matched to a gene: 5. The DNA of the CDR3 is TGTGCCAGCAGCGTAGGTTTTACTAGCGGGAACAATGAGCAGTTCTTC. Its protein product is CASSVGFTSGNNEQFF.

The CDR3 region has the DNA TGTGCCAGCCGCCCCAGGGGAAAAGAGACCCAGTACTTC. It translates to CASRPRGKETQYF. The rearrangement links TRBV5-8 to TRBJ2-5; TRBD1 might be the D (6 bases). The CDR3 is 13 amino acids. Trimming cost V 7 bases and J 3 bases, with 13 bases left between them. Germline values: CDR1 SGHTS, CDR2 YDEGEE.

V is TRBV28 and J is TRBJ2-3; D perhaps matches TRBD2 (5 bases). Germline CDR1 and CDR2: MDHEN and SYDVKM. CDR3 length equals 13 residues. V was trimmed by 7 bases and J by 8 bases, leaving 16 bases between them. The CDR3 DNA reads TGTGCCAGCACCCTCCGGGGTTCAGGTACGCAGTATTTT. This codes for CASTLRGSGTQYF.

The chain links TRBV9 to TRBJ1-1, with 9 bases that match TRBD1. Germline V gives CDR1 SGDLS, CDR2 YYNGEE. V was clipped by 0 bases and J by 7 bases; unmatched bases: 7. CDR3 length: 15 residues. The CDR3 reads CASSVEGTGLGEAFF. The CDR3 bases are TGTGCCAGCAGCGTAGAGGGGACAGGGCTGGGTGAAGCTTTCTTT. The full variable domain, completed using reference TRBV9 and TRBJ1-1, is DSGVTQTPKHLITATGQRVTLRCSPRSGDLSVYWYQQSLDQGLQFLIQYYNGEERAKGNILERFSAQQFPDLHSELNLSSLELGDSALYFCASSVEGTGLGEAFFGQGTRLTVV.

The V and J genes are TRBV7-2 and TRBJ1-6; D ambiguous. With 6 bases removed from V and 7 bases from J, the gap between germline ends came to 13 bases. Germline CDR1 SGHTA, CDR2 FQGNSA. The CDR3 covers 14 residues. In DNA form, the CDR3 reads TGTGCCAGCAGTCCGAGGGTATTCAATTCACCCCTCCACTTT. Its translation is CASSPRVFNSPLHF.

The chain has TRBV11-2 and TRBJ1-2, with D unresolved. V lost 0 bases, J lost 8 bases, and 10 bases lay in between. Per the germline V gene, CDR1 is SGHAT and CDR2 is FQNNGV. The length of the CDR3 is 13 residues. CDR3 nucleotides: TGTGCCAGCAGCTTAGATCCGGGTGGCGGCTACACCTTC. Its protein product is CASSLDPGGGYTF.

This sequence joins TRBV7-9 and TRBJ1-3, with D hard to call. Trimming removed 1 base from V and 0 bases from J, with 10 bases in between. The CDR3 spans 16 residues. Germline V CDR1 and CDR2: SEHNR, FQNEAQ (reference sequence). CDR3 amino acids: CASSLGRGLSGNTIYF. For the CDR3, the DNA is TGTGCCAGCAGCTTAGGTCGCGGACTCTCTGGAAACACCATATATTTT.

This chain uses TRBV4-1 with TRBJ1-2, with TRBD1 matching 8 bases. CDR1 and CDR2 (germline): MGHRA, YSYEKL. This CDR3 region has 13 residues. V lost 2 bases to trimming and J lost 8 bases; unmatched junction nucleotides: 4. The CDR3 nucleotides are TGCGCCAGCAGCCAACCGACAGGGGAGGGCTACACCTTC. Protein sequence: CASSQPTGEGYTF.

The chain links TRBV5-6 to TRBJ2-2, with D hard to call. Germline CDR1 is SGHDT and CDR2 is YYEEEE. V lost 7 bases to trimming and J lost 9 bases, with 16 bases between them. The CDR3 loop spans 13 amino acids. The CDR3 loop is CASANQLRRELFF. For the CDR3, the DNA is TGTGCCAGCGCGAACCAACTAAGGCGGGAGCTGTTTTTT.

J is TRBJ2-7 and V is TRBV9, with D perhaps TRBD1 or TRBD2 (6 bases each). Trimming stripped 4 bases from V and 0 bases from J, with 11 bases between. This CDR3 has 14 residues. In germline, CDR1 is SGDLS, CDR2 YYNGEE. CDR3 sequence: CASSPGDTSYEQYF. CDR3 in DNA: TGTGCCAGCAGCCCGGGGGACACCTCCTACGAGCAGTACTTC.

This rearrangement joins TRBV13 to TRBJ2-1; 8 bases align to TRBD1. CDR3 length: 13 amino acids. The germline CDR1 and CDR2 sequences are PRHDT and FYEKMQ (reference sequence). After removal of 5 bases from V and 7 bases from J, the junction contained 4 bases not matched to a gene. The CDR3 bases are TGTGCCAGCAGCCCAGACAGGGGAAATGAGCAGTTCTTC. This encodes CASSPDRGNEQFF.

V gene TRBV6-6 combines with J gene TRBJ1-5, with no clear D. This CDR3 spans 15 amino acids. Germline V CDR1 and CDR2: MNHNY, SVGAGI (reference sequence). V was cut by 8 bases and J by 2 bases, with 16 bases left in between. Here the CDR3 reads CASRGPNPRNQPQHF. The CDR3 nucleotides are TGTGCCAGCCGAGGTCCGAATCCACGCAATCAGCCCCAGCATTTT.

This chain connects TRBV5-1 to TRBJ2-5, with 9 bases that match TRBD1. V was pared by 4 bases and J by 4 bases, with 5 bases of the junction left unmatched. CDR3 length equals 14 residues. Germline V gene sequence: CDR1 SGHRS, CDR2 YFSETQ. CDR3 residues: CASSPGTGRETQYF. The CDR3 DNA sequence: TGCGCCAGCAGCCCTGGGACAGGGAGAGAGACCCAGTACTTC. Full variable domain (rest looked up from reference TRBV5-1 and TRBJ2-5): KAGVTQTPRYLIKTRGQQVTLSCSPISGHRSVSWYQQTPGQGLQFLFEYFSETQRNKGNFPGRFSGRQFSNSRSEMNVSTLELGDSALYLCASSPGTGRETQYFGPGTRLLVL.

The V and J genes are TRBV18 and TRBJ1-3; a weak D match, TRBD1 (5 bases). Deletions cut 6 bases from V and 0 bases from J, with 12 bases between. Germline V gives CDR1 KGHSH, CDR2 LQKENI. The CDR3 loop spans 15 amino acids. This CDR3 reads CASSPGTASGNTIYF. CDR3 DNA: TGTGCCAGCTCCCCCGGGACGGCCTCTGGAAACACCATATATTTT.

This chain joins TRBV7-8 and TRBJ2-1, with D unresolved. The CDR3 is 13 residues long. Germline V gives CDR1 SGHVS, CDR2 FQNEAQ. Trimming left V 5 bases short and J 5 bases short, with 10 bases between. The CDR3 coding sequence is TGTGCCAGCAGCAGGACGGTGAACAATGAGCAGTTCTTC. Encoded protein: CASSRTVNNEQFF.

The DNA for the CDR3 is TGTGCCAGCAGTAACACCAGGGGATGGAGCACTGAAGCTTTCTTT. It is translated as CASSNTRGWSTEAFF. This chain joins TRBV14 and TRBJ1-1, with D perhaps TRBD1 (6 bases). The V gene lost 6 bases and the J gene lost 4 bases, with 18 bases spanning the gap. CDR1 is SGHDN, CDR2 FVKESK, per germline. CDR3 length: 15 residues.

J is TRBJ2-7 and V is TRBV19, with a weak D call TRBD2 (6 bases). Trimming stripped 2 bases from V and 0 bases from J, with 8 bases between. Per the germline V gene, CDR1 is LNHDA and CDR2 is SQIVND (reference sequence). The CDR3 runs 14 residues. CDR3 nucleotides: TGTGCCAGTAGTATACATAGCGGCTCCTACGAGCAGTACTTC. Translating it yields CASSIHSGSYEQYF.

This clone appeared a single time. The rearrangement joins TRBV10-2 to TRBJ1-5; 7 bases fit TRBD1. The ends lost 2 bases at V and 6 bases at J; junction bases unmatched: 4. Germline CDR1 reads WSHSY; CDR2 reads SAAADI. CDR3 length: 14 residues. CDR3 DNA: TGCGCCAGCAGTGAGGGGGCAGGGGGTCAGCCCCAGCATTTT. The encoded protein is CASSEGAGGQPQHF.

The genes are TRBV7-9 and TRBJ2-2; 8 nucleotides agree with TRBD1. Germline CDR1 reads SEHNR; CDR2 reads FQNEAQ (reference sequence). With V trimmed by 5 bases and J by 0 bases, 2 bases remained unmatched. This CDR3 spans 15 amino acids. The CDR3 DNA reads as TGTGCCAGCAGCCCAGGGGGCTCGAACACCGGGGAGCTGTTTTTT. Protein sequence: CASSPGGSNTGELFF. The full variable domain, in which reference TRBV7-9 and TRBJ2-2 provide the parts outside the CDR3, is DTGVSQNPRHKITKRGQNVTFRCDPISEHNRLYWYRQTLGQGPEFLTYFQNEAQLEKSRLLSDRFSAERPKGSFSTLEIQRTEQGDSAMYLCASSPGGSNTGELFFGEGSRLTVL.

The CDR3 here is CASSRGQGGETQYF. The CDR3 DNA reads TGTGCCAGCAGCCGGGGGCAGGGTGGGGAGACCCAGTACTTC. The chain has TRBV5-4 and TRBJ2-5, with D perhaps being TRBD1 or TRBD2 (6 bases each). Trimming pared 4 bases from V and 5 bases from J, leaving 15 bases between. The CDR3 contains 14 residues. Germline CDR1 is SGHNT and CDR2 is YYREEE (reference sequence).

V is TRBV28 and J is TRBJ2-7; no definite D call. Trimming pared 8 bases from V and 2 bases from J, leaving 4 bases between. Germline V gives CDR1 MDHEN, CDR2 SYDVKM. CDR3 length: 10 amino acids. The CDR3 DNA is TGTGCCAGCTCGCCCTACGAGCAGTACTTC. This encodes CASSPYEQYF.

This rearrangement joins TRBV6-5 to TRBJ2-7; perhaps TRBD2 as D (6 bases). Germline V CDR1 and CDR2: MNHEY, SVGAGI. This CDR3 has 15 amino acids. The V end was cut by 4 bases, the J end by 0 bases, with 13 bases between. For the CDR3, the DNA is TGTGCCAGCAGTTGGGGGGACGGGAACTCCTACGAGCAGTACTTC. It translates to CASSWGDGNSYEQYF.

The gene calls are TRBV11-2 and TRBJ2-1; D assignment may be TRBD1 or TRBD2 (5 bases each). CDR1 is SGHAT, CDR2 FQNNGV, per germline. V was trimmed by 5 bases and J by 1 base, leaving 12 bases between them. This CDR3 has 15 residues. The CDR3 is CASSLRDGSYNEQFF. As DNA, the CDR3 is TGTGCCAGCAGCCTCCGGGACGGATCCTACAATGAGCAGTTCTTC. Combining the CDR3 with reference TRBV11-2 and TRBJ2-1 gives the whole variable domain EAGVAQSPRYKIIEKRQSVAFWCNPISGHATLYWYQQILGQGPKLLIQFQNNGVVDDSQLPKDRFSAERLKGVDSTLKIQPAKLEDSAVYLCASSLRDGSYNEQFFGPGTRLTVL.